The rows below give T cell receptor beta chains drawn from one sample of a study of control samples from healthy donors and cancer patients. Clones were read by immunoSEQ multiplex PCR, and TCRdb kept only the in-frame ones, dropping some. The table shows about 53,000 clones, with about 90% occurring only once. The sample comprised PBMCs. The receptors here all came from a man aged 60 to 75 with head and neck cancer. The CDR3 runs from the conserved cysteine through the conserved F or W.

V gene: TRBV20-1; CDR3 protein: CSASSGTGAYEQYF
V gene: TRBV5-1; CDR3 protein: CASSPAGGSSPEAFF
V gene: TRBV7-3; CDR3 protein: CASSTQTGAPGELFF
V gene: TRBV4-1; CDR3 protein: CASSLDGSGRDDTQYF
V gene: TRBV18; CDR3 protein: CASSPRRENTGELFF
V gene: TRBV7-2; CDR3 protein: CASSLASGGRSTFYEQYF
V gene: TRBV6-4; CDR3 protein: CASSQGDFGTDTQYF
V gene: TRBV11-2; CDR3 protein: CASSLDYGGWDGYTF
V gene: TRBV28; CDR3 protein: CASSLQTGGLEKLFF
V gene: TRBV18; CDR3 protein: CASSPSPLAETQYF
V gene: TRBV5-4; CDR3 protein: CASSILSPSTDTQYF
V gene: TRBV10-3; CDR3 protein: CAISESGQPQHF
V gene: TRBV7-5; CDR3 protein: CVRSPRGAEAFF
V gene: TRBV5-1; CDR3 protein: CASTGTVQETQYF
V gene: TRBV6-5; CDR3 protein: CASMVGGGYGYTF
V gene: TRBV4-3; CDR3 protein: CASSQEPTRQGNTGELFF
V gene: TRBV2; CDR3 protein: CASRTGTSYHEQFF
V gene: TRBV7-9; CDR3 protein: CASSLVGQVVVYEQYF
V gene: TRBV19; CDR3 protein: CASSIRVSTYEQYF
V gene: TRBV4-3; CDR3 protein: CASSQRVGQETQYF
V gene: TRBV6-1; CDR3 protein: CASCRTEGYGYTF
V gene: TRBV6-5; CDR3 protein: CASEEAPSSYEQYF
V gene: TRBV7-9; CDR3 protein: CASSSDREATYEQYF
V gene: TRBV6-6; CDR3 protein: CASRRDRENTEAFF
V gene: TRBV11-3; CDR3 protein: CASITGIGELFF
V gene: TRBV24-1; CDR3 protein: CATSDPGHRGVSTDTQYF
V gene: TRBV29-1; CDR3 protein: CSVAASGRSSYEQYF
V gene: TRBV11-2; CDR3 protein: CASRATRTDTQYF
V gene: TRBV11-3; CDR3 protein: CASSFGLAGDTDTQYF
V gene: TRBV19; CDR3 protein: CASSIGHRVSNQPQHF
V gene: TRBV15; CDR3 protein: CATSRDRSQPQHF
V gene: TRBV18; CDR3 protein: CASSIVTSYNEQFF
V gene: TRBV30; CDR3 protein: CAWSGTGARNSPLHF
V gene: TRBV18; CDR3 protein: CASSRTLVWESYEQYF
V gene: TRBV6-2/TRBV6-3; CDR3 protein: CASSDRAISPLHF
V gene: TRBV28; CDR3 protein: CASSSRGRYNEQFF
V gene: TRBV5-1; CDR3 protein: CASSLAAGAGYTF
V gene: TRBV7-2; CDR3 protein: CASSLDFGASYEQYF
V gene: TRBV28; CDR3 protein: CASSSALGAFF
V gene: TRBV11-2; CDR3 protein: CASSRGVQETQYF
V gene: TRBV7-9; CDR3 protein: CASSPWTGIEAFF
V gene: TRBV2; CDR3 protein: CASSGDRVRGYTF
V gene: TRBV27; CDR3 protein: CASSLTESAGPKQFF
V gene: TRBV6-2/TRBV6-3; CDR3 protein: CASSYSPGLAEYRSYNEQFF
V gene: TRBV5-1; CDR3 protein: CASSLRGQGTDGYTF
V gene: TRBV9; CDR3 protein: CASSVVGQGAGEAFF
V gene: TRBV30; CDR3 protein: CAWSLQNYQPQHF
V gene: TRBV5-4; CDR3 protein: CASSTRVGTFTDTQYF
V gene: TRBV7-9; CDR3 protein: CASSSTSGTYNSPLHF